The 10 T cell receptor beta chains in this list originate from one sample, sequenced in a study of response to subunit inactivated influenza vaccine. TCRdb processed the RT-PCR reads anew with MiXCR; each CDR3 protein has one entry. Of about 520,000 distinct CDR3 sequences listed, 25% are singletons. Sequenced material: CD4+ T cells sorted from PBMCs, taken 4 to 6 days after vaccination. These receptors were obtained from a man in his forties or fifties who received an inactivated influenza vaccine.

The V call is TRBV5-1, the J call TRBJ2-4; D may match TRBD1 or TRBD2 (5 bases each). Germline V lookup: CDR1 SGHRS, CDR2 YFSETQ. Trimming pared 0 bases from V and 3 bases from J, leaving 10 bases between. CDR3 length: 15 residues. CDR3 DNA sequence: TGCGCCAGCAGCTTGGGAGGGGCGAACAAAAACATTCAGTACTTC. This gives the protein CASSLGGANKNIQYF.

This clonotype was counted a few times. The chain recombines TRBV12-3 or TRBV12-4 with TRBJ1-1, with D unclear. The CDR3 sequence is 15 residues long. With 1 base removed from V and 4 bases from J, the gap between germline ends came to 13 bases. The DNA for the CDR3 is TGTGCCAGCAGTTTAGAGACGGGTGGGAGCACTGAAGCTTTCTTT. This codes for CASSLETGGSTEAFF.

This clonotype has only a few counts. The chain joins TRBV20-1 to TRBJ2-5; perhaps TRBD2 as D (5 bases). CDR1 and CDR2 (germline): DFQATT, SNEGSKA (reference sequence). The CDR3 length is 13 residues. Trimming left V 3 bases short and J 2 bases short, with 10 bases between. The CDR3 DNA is TGCAGTGCTAGTAGAGGGTCACAAGAGACCCAGTACTTC. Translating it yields CSASRGSQETQYF.

The CDR3 DNA sequence: TGTGCCACCAGTCCTCCCGGACAGGGGGCTTATGAGCAGTTCTTC. It codes for CATSPPGQGAYEQFF. The V and J genes are TRBV24-1 and TRBJ2-1, with 11 bases matching TRBD1. The junction had 8 bases not matched to a gene; V was cut back by 6 bases and J by 8 bases. The CDR3 consists of 15 residues. Germline V gene data show CDR1 as KGHDR and CDR2 as SFDVKD.

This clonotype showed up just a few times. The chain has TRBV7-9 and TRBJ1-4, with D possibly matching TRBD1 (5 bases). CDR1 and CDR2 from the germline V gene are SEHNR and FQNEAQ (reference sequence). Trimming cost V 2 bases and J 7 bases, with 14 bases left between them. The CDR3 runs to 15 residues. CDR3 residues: CASSLLGGNFEKLFF. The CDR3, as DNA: TGTGCCAGCAGCTTACTGGGGGGAAACTTTGAAAAACTGTTTTTT.

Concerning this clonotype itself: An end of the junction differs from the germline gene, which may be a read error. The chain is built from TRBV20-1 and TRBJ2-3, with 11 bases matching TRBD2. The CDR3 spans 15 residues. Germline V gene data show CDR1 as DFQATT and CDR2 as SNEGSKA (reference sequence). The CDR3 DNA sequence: TGCTGTGCCGATGATACTAGCGGGAGTGTAGATACGCAGTATTTT. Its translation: CCADDTSGSVDTQYF.

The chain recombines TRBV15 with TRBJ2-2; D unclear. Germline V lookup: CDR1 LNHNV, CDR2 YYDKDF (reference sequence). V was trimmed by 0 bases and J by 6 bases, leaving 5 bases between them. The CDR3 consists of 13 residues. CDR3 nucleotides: TGTGCCACCAGCAGAGACCGAGCCGGGGAGCTGTTTTTT. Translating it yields CATSRDRAGELFF.

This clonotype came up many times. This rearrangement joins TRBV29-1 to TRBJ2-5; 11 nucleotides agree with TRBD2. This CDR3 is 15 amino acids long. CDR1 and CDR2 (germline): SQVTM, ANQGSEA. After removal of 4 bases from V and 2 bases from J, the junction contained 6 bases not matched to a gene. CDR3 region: CSVVLLAGAQETQYF. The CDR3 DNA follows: TGCAGCGTTGTGTTACTAGCGGGGGCACAAGAGACCCAGTACTTC.

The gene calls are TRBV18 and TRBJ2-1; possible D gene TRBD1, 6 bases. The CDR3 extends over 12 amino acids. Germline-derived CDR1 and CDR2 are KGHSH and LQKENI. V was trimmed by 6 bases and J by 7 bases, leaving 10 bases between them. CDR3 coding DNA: TGTGCCAGCTCGCGACAGGAAAATGAGCAGTTCTTC. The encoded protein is CASSRQENEQFF.

CDR3 region: CASSATGGVDTQYF. In DNA, the CDR3 is TGTGCCAGCAGCGCCACAGGGGGCGTAGATACGCAGTATTTT. The chain employs TRBV5-6 and TRBJ2-3; 9 nucleotides agree with TRBD1. V lost 4 bases and J lost 5; bases outside the gene matches: 5. Germline CDR1 SGHDT, CDR2 YYEEEE. This CDR3 comprises 14 residues.